This T cell receptor beta chain was identified in a study of blood T cell repertoires in COVID-19. Turning to the study itself: From T cells, B-cell-depleted T cells, or PBMCs came the material, which was cDNA or gDNA.

TCRdb keeps only in-frame clones here, not all; method: immunoSEQ multiplex PCR. Of roughly 97,000 clones in the sample, roughly nine tenths were seen once. The ends were cut back, 2 bases at V and 5 bases at J, with 7 bases in the middle. The CDR3 loop spans 12 amino acids. CDR1 SEHNR and CDR2 FQNEAQ come from the germline V gene (reference sequence). The gene calls are TRBV7-9 and TRBJ2-7; D is possibly TRBD1 (5 bases). This receptor was taken from a human donor in a cohort sampled during active COVID-19. Sequenced: peripheral blood. The CDR3 reads CASSLQTDEQYF. CDR3 DNA: TGTGCCAGCAGCTTACAGACAGACGAGCAGTACTTC.